A selection of T cell receptor beta chains follows, all from one sample in a study of shared clonotypes between healthy human individuals. Clones were read by immunoSEQ multiplex PCR, and TCRdb kept only the in-frame ones, dropping some. Of a few million clones in the sample, around 90% were seen once. Sequenced: naive CD4+ T cells sorted from blood. The receptors were gathered from a young man in good health. The CDR3 runs from the conserved cysteine through the conserved F or W. A D gene is named only where the DNA matches it firmly. Size is omitted from some rows. Given values are once, few, many or a class for expanded clones.

D gene,V gene,J gene,clone size,CDR3 length,CDR3 DNA,CDR3 protein
NA,TRBV19,TRBJ1-2,NA,12,TGTGCCAGTGGCAGAGCTAACTATGGCTACACCTTC,CASGRANYGYTF
NA,TRBV6-5,TRBJ1-1,NA,14,TGTGCCAGCAGTCGGGGGTTCATGAACACTGAAGCTTTCTTT,CASSRGFMNTEAFF
TRBD2,TRBV5-4,TRBJ2-3,NA,16,TGTGCCAGCAGCTTGGTTGGGCGGGAGTCCGCAGATACGCAGTATTTT,CASSLVGRESADTQYF
NA,TRBV30,TRBJ1-5,NA,15,TGTGCCTGGGGGTACTCGAAGGGGCGAGGTCAGCCCCAGCATTTT,CAWGYSKGRGQPQHF
TRBD1,TRBV7-2,TRBJ2-7,NA,13,TGTGCCAGCAGCTCTAGGGACAGCTACGAGCAGTACTTC,CASSSRDSYEQYF
TRBD1,TRBV28,TRBJ1-6,NA,16,TGTGCCAGCAGTCCGCAGGGACAGACCAATAGTTCACCCCTCCACTTT,CASSPQGQTNSSPLHF
NA,TRBV7-6,TRBJ2-1,NA,16,TGTGCCAGCAGCCCCTTACAGGGATGGTCCTACAATGAGCAGTTCTTC,CASSPLQGWSYNEQFF
NA,TRBV15,TRBJ1-5,NA,12,TGTGCCACCAGCACCCGAAATCAGCCCCAGCATTTT,CATSTRNQPQHF
NA,TRBV6-6,TRBJ2-5,NA,15,TGTGCCAGCAGTTCCCTACTGAACAGTCAAGAGACCCAGTACTTC,CASSSLLNSQETQYF
TRBD1,TRBV6-6,TRBJ1-2,NA,15,TGTGCCAGCAGTTACCCGTTGACAGGGGGTTATGGCTACACCTTC,CASSYPLTGGYGYTF
NA,TRBV10-2,TRBJ1-4,NA,13,TGCGCCAGCAGCGGGGGTAGGAATGAAAAACTGTTTTTT,CASSGGRNEKLFF
NA,TRBV4-1,TRBJ2-1,once,15,TGCGCCAGCAGCCAACCTATCCGGGGCCACAATGAGCAGTTCTTC,CASSQPIRGHNEQFF
NA,TRBV7-2,TRBJ2-1,NA,15,TGTGCCAGCAGCTTAGCGGGAAGTATATACAATGAGCAGTTCTTC,CASSLAGSIYNEQFF
TRBD2,TRBV6-6,TRBJ2-2,NA,16,TGTGCCAGCAGTTACCGGACTAGCGGGATTACCGGGGAGCTGTTTTTT,CASSYRTSGITGELFF
NA,TRBV5-1,TRBJ2-2,once,16,TGCGCCAGCAGCCAGGCGACGAAAACGAACACCGGGGAGCTGTTTTTT,CASSQATKTNTGELFF
NA,TRBV2,TRBJ1-1,NA,14,TGTGCCAGCAGTCTTGTCCAGGCAAACACTGAAGCTTTCTTT,CASSLVQANTEAFF
NA,TRBV6-1,TRBJ2-7,NA,12,TGTGCCAGCAATCCAGGGGGACTCGGGGAGTACTTC,CASNPGGLGEYF
TRBD2,TRBV10-3,TRBJ2-3,NA,14,TGTGCCATCAGTCTTGGACTAGCGACAGATACGCAGTATTTT,CAISLGLATDTQYF
NA,TRBV6-6,TRBJ1-2,NA,14,TGTGCCAGCAGGAACGGGCAGGGGAACTATGGCTACACCTTC,CASRNGQGNYGYTF
NA,TRBV5-1,TRBJ2-2,NA,15,TGCGCCAGCAGCTTGGGTCAGACGGACACCGGGGAGCTGTTTTTT,CASSLGQTDTGELFF